A single T cell receptor beta chain is shown here with its context. What it binds is not known. V gave up 8 bases and J gave up 10 bases, with 24 bases separating them. The CDR3 has 16 amino acids. Germline loops: CDR1 MNHNY, CDR2 SVGAGI (reference sequence). This record belongs to a study of T cell repertoires in cytomegalovirus infection. Study-wide context: Both a matching HLA type and CMV infection were indicated by public TCR beta signatures. Whole-study findings and limits: Summed frequency of shared TCR beta families picked out CMV carriers who also had the relevant HLA. Predominance within the ex vivo response was attributable to HLA-C-restricted CMV-specific TCR beta clonotypes.

TCRdb independently ran MiXCR on the reads; one entry per CDR3 protein. The table lists around 200,000 distinct CDR3 sequences, approximately 18% of them singletons. This receptor was obtained from a human donor in good health (CMV status not recorded). Some clones in this sample may be carry-over from other donors' samples. Sequencing was performed on CD8+ T cells from PBMCs. V usage is TRBV6-6 and J usage is TRBJ1-6; D call uncertain. In DNA, the CDR3 is TGTGCCAGCTCCGATCTCGGGGTAAAAGTATTCTCACCCCTCCACTTT. Translated: CASSDLGVKVFSPLHF.